What follows are 30 T cell receptor beta chains derived from one specimen sequenced in a study of early T cells in non-severe SARS-CoV-2 infection. TCRdb processed the 5' RACE reads anew with MiXCR; each CDR3 protein has one entry. The data hold 40,000 to 50,000 distinct CDR3 sequences, with roughly 10% observed a single time. Sequencing was done on a sample of whole blood. All receptors derive from an adult who was a healthcare worker with PCR-confirmed SARS-CoV-2 infection or an uninfected control (not recorded which).

This clonotype was recorded at least ten times. The chain recombines TRBV9 with TRBJ2-7; 7 bases fit TRBD1. The germline V gene encodes CDR1 SGDLS and CDR2 YYNGEE. The CDR3 sequence is 14 residues long. The junction had 6 bases not matched to a gene; V was cut back by 0 bases and J by 6 bases. For the CDR3, the DNA is TGTGCCAGCAGCGTAGGTGACAGGGCGTCCGAGCAGTACTTC. It yields the protein CASSVGDRASEQYF.

The sample holds many counts of this clonotype. This chain joins TRBV7-8 and TRBJ2-1; TRBD2 matches at 11 bases. Germline values: CDR1 SGHVS, CDR2 FQNEAQ. The CDR3 loop spans 15 amino acids. J was trimmed by 9 bases and V by 5 bases; bases with no gene match: 9. CDR3 sequence reads: CASSPTGTSGGEQFF. CDR3 nucleotide sequence: TGTGCCAGCAGCCCGACCGGGACTAGCGGTGGTGAGCAGTTCTTC.

The table lists this clonotype with many counts. This chain uses TRBV4-3 with TRBJ2-2; TRBD2 matches 7 bases. CDR1 and CDR2 from the germline V gene are LGHNA and YSLEER. The CDR3 covers 14 residues. After removal of 6 bases from V and 3 bases from J, the junction contained 4 bases not matched to a gene. The CDR3 nucleotides read TGCGCCAGCAGTTCACTAGCGCACACCGGGGAGCTGTTTTTT. As protein: CASSSLAHTGELFF.

Turning to this clonotype: Given a much more abundant clone one base away, this may be a read error. The CDR3 coding sequence is TGCGCCAGCAGCCCGGCGGGAGCGTCCTACAATGAGAAGTTCTTC. Translating it yields CASSPAGASYNEKFF. The chain couples TRBV4-3 to TRBJ2-1, with 7 bases aligning to TRBD2. The CDR3 is made up of 15 amino acids. Germline CDR1 and CDR2: LGHNA and YSLEER.

This clonotype was seen a few times. The chain uses TRBV28 and TRBJ2-7; no definite D call. The CDR3 is 12 residues long. From germline, CDR1 is MDHEN and CDR2 SYDVKM. The ends were cut back, 2 bases at V and 4 bases at J, with 6 bases in the middle. CDR3 coding DNA: TGTGCCAGCAGTTTACCTCGGTACGAGCAGTACTTC. Encoded protein: CASSLPRYEQYF.

This clonotype showed up just a few times. The genes are TRBV12-3 or TRBV12-4 and TRBJ1-3; tentatively, D is TRBD1 (5 bases). The CDR3 covers 14 residues. V lost 7 bases and J 4 bases, leaving 14 bases between the germline ends. The CDR3: CASNNPGRGNTIYF. CDR3 DNA: TGTGCCAGCAATAACCCAGGGAGAGGAAACACCATATATTTT.

This clonotype has a count of ten or more. The chain links TRBV9 to TRBJ2-2; D uncertain. The CDR3 runs to 15 residues. The V end was cut by 1 base, the J end by 2 bases, with 9 bases between. CDR1 is SGDLS and CDR2 is YYNGEE in the germline V gene. The CDR3 coding sequence is TGTGCCAGCAGCGTATATTCGGATAACACCGGGGAGCTGTTTTTT. Protein product: CASSVYSDNTGELFF.

V usage is TRBV29-1 and J usage is TRBJ2-7; D perhaps matches TRBD1 (6 bases). Trimming took 2 bases from V and 5 from J, leaving 13 bases between them. CDR1 SQVTM and CDR2 ANQGSEA come from the germline V gene. This CDR3 is 13 amino acids long. The CDR3 sequence is CSVELRGRDEQYF. The CDR3 nucleotides read TGCAGCGTTGAACTCAGGGGAAGGGACGAGCAGTACTTC.

CDR3 loop: CAISAPGQGAGELFF. CDR3 nucleotide sequence: TGTGCCATCAGTGCACCGGGACAGGGGGCCGGGGAGCTGTTTTTT. The V gene is TRBV10-3, the J gene TRBJ2-2; 11 bases agree with TRBD1. V trimming: 4 bases; J trimming: 6 bases; junction bases outside the gene matches: 4. CDR3 length equals 15 residues. Germline lookup yields CDR1 ENHRY and CDR2 SYGVKD.

Concerning this clonotype: A much larger clone differs from this one at a single base, so this may be a read error. V and J are TRBV29-1 and TRBJ1-1; tentatively, D is TRBD1 (6 bases). The germline gives CDR1 SQVTM, CDR2 ANQGSEA. V was pared by 5 bases and J by 4 bases, with 14 bases between. This CDR3 has 13 residues. CDR3 protein: CSVTGTWSTEAFF. The CDR3 nucleotides read TGCAGCGTTACCGGGACATGGAGCACTGAAGCTTTCTTT.

V usage is TRBV28 and J usage is TRBJ2-1, with D unclear. Trimming stripped 2 bases from V and 1 base from J, with 12 bases between. Germline V gene lookup returns CDR1 MDHEN and CDR2 SYDVKM. The CDR3 spans 16 residues. In DNA form, the CDR3 reads TGTGCCAGCAGTTTAGCAGGAGCCCAGTCCTACAATGAGCAGTTCTTC. It is translated as CASSLAGAQSYNEQFF.

This clonotype was seen many times. The chain carries TRBV7-3 and TRBJ2-1; the match to TRBD2 covers 7 bases. Germline CDR1 SGHTA, CDR2 FQGTGA. CDR3 length: 14 residues. The ends lost 1 base at V and 5 bases at J; junction bases unmatched: 2. The CDR3 here is CASSLMTSHNEQFF. The DNA for the CDR3 is TGTGCCAGCAGCTTAATGACTAGCCACAATGAGCAGTTCTTC.

This clonotype was seen ten or more times. The chain has TRBV6-5 and TRBJ2-7; 9 bases line up with TRBD2. V trimming: 5 bases; J trimming: 6 bases; junction bases outside the gene matches: 5. The CDR3 totals 13 residues. Germline CDR1 reads MNHEY; CDR2 reads SVGAGI. The CDR3 reads CASSDPTSGEQYF. The CDR3 DNA reads TGTGCCAGCAGTGACCCGACTAGCGGCGAGCAGTACTTC.

This clonotype was seen only a few times. V gene TRBV27 combines with J gene TRBJ1-1; D is unclear. Germline CDR1 and CDR2: MNHEY and SMNVEV (reference sequence). The V and J ends lost 6 bases and 5 bases respectively, with 19 bases between them. The CDR3 totals 15 residues. CDR3 protein: CASRPLQRLGTEAFF. In DNA form, the CDR3 reads TGTGCCAGCAGACCCTTACAGAGATTGGGGACTGAAGCTTTCTTT.

This clonotype was observed a handful of times. With a much larger clone just one base away, this may be a read error. The gene calls are TRBV5-1 and TRBJ1-1; TRBD1 matches 11 bases. Germline trimming cut 4 bases from V and 1 base from J; bases unmatched to any gene: 6. CDR3 size: 16 residues. Germline V gene lookup returns CDR1 SGHRS and CDR2 YFSETQ. CDR3: CASSVGQGARNTEAFF. The CDR3 DNA sequence: TGCGCCAGCAGCGTCGGACAGGGGGCCAGGAACACTGAAGCTTTCTTT.

This clonotype was found a few times. CDR3 DNA sequence: TGTGCCAGCAGCTTAATAATAGCCCTGAACACTGAAGCTTTCTTT. It encodes CASSLIIALNTEAFF. The J gene is TRBJ1-1, the V gene TRBV7-9; D ambiguous. V was clipped by 2 bases and J by 0 bases, with 10 bases between them. CDR3 length: 15 residues. The germline V gene has CDR1 SEHNR and CDR2 FQNEAQ (reference sequence).

This clonotype turned up a few times. The chain is built from TRBV5-1 and TRBJ2-7; TRBD1 matches 8 bases. The germline V gene encodes CDR1 SGHRS and CDR2 YFSETQ. This CDR3 contains 15 residues. The V and J ends lost 4 bases and 0 bases, in that order; junction bases with no gene match: 6. CDR3 loop: CASSPPDRASYEQYF. As DNA, the CDR3 is TGCGCCAGCAGCCCCCCGGACAGGGCCTCCTACGAGCAGTACTTC. Full variable domain (outside the CDR3, taken from reference TRBV5-1 and TRBJ2-7): KAGVTQTPRYLIKTRGQQVTLSCSPISGHRSVSWYQQTPGQGLQFLFEYFSETQRNKGNFPGRFSGRQFSNSRSEMNVSTLELGDSALYLCASSPPDRASYEQYFGPGTRLTVT.

Many counts were recorded for this clonotype. The chain joins TRBV4-1 to TRBJ1-1; D uncertain. This CDR3 region has 17 residues. The germline gives CDR1 MGHRA, CDR2 YSYEKL. The germline V and J ends were trimmed by 4 bases and 1 base, with 19 bases remaining between them. This CDR3 is CASSLYGVKRENTEAFF. The CDR3 nucleotides are TGCGCCAGCAGCCTTTACGGGGTGAAGAGGGAGAACACTGAAGCTTTCTTT.

The rearrangement joins TRBV5-6 to TRBJ1-1, with D hard to call. The CDR3 has 13 amino acids. Germline CDR1 reads SGHDT; CDR2 reads YYEEEE. V was shortened by 3 bases and J by 8 bases, with 14 bases between the two germline ends. CDR3 protein: CASSSAGGAEAFF. DNA for the CDR3: TGTGCCAGCAGCTCGGCTGGAGGTGCCGAAGCTTTCTTT.

The sample holds many counts of this clonotype. The chain carries TRBV7-2 and TRBJ1-2; TRBD1 aligns across 8 bases. Germline CDR1 SGHTA, CDR2 FQGNSA. This CDR3 is built from 16 residues. J was trimmed by 4 bases and V by 4 bases; bases with no gene match: 11. The CDR3 sequence: CASSWIASTGAYGYTF. The CDR3, as DNA: TGTGCCAGCAGCTGGATTGCCTCGACAGGGGCCTATGGCTACACCTTC.

This clonotype was counted only a few times. This chain links TRBV20-1 with TRBJ2-1; D unclear. Trimming removed 0 bases from V and 8 bases from J, with 11 bases in between. Germline CDR1 is DFQATT and CDR2 is SNEGSKA (reference sequence). CDR3 length: 13 amino acids. CDR3 sequence: CSARDPAYYEQFF. CDR3 bases: TGCAGTGCTAGAGACCCAGCTTACTATGAGCAGTTCTTC.

This clonotype came up a few times. The rearrangement links TRBV28 to TRBJ2-3; 8 bases match TRBD1. The germline gives CDR1 MDHEN, CDR2 SYDVKM. The CDR3 has 15 residues. V was pared by 7 bases and J by 2 bases, with 8 bases of the junction left unmatched. CDR3 protein: CASTPDRAVTDTQYF. Written as DNA, the CDR3 is TGTGCCAGCACTCCGGACAGGGCTGTCACAGATACGCAGTATTTT.

The chain carries TRBV18 and TRBJ2-7; TRBD1 matches 12 bases. Germline lookup yields CDR1 KGHSH and CDR2 LQKENI. The CDR3 runs to 15 residues. J was trimmed by 5 bases and V by 6 bases; bases with no gene match: 8. This CDR3 reads CASSRGQGAVDEQYF. In nucleotides, the CDR3 is TGTGCCAGCTCCCGGGGACAGGGGGCTGTGGACGAGCAGTACTTC.

A word on this clonotype: A clone one base away is much larger, so this may be a read error. The CDR3 DNA follows: TGTGCCAGCAGCCTGAACAATGAGCGGTTCTTC. Protein sequence: CASSLNNERFF. This chain links TRBV7-9 with TRBJ2-1; D is unresolved. CDR1 and CDR2 (germline): SEHNR, FQNEAQ (reference sequence). The CDR3 extends over 11 amino acids.

The rearrangement links TRBV4-3 to TRBJ2-1; D ambiguous. The CDR3 totals 16 residues. The V gene lost 4 bases and the J gene lost 1 base, with 14 bases spanning the gap. Germline CDR1 and CDR2: LGHNA and YSLEER. CDR3 protein: CASSPRFEPSYNEQFF. CDR3 DNA sequence: TGCGCCAGCAGCCCCCGTTTCGAGCCTTCCTACAATGAGCAGTTCTTC.

The sample holds many counts of this clonotype. This chain joins TRBV19 and TRBJ2-3, with D possibly being TRBD2 (6 bases). Germline CDR1 LNHDA, CDR2 SQIVND (reference sequence). The germline V and J ends were trimmed by 4 bases and 5 bases, with 13 bases remaining between them. The CDR3 is 14 residues long. Here the CDR3 DNA reads TGTGCCAGTAGTACCCAACAAGCGGGAGATACGCAGTATTTT. Residues: CASSTQQAGDTQYF.

This clonotype was found many times. This chain joins TRBV11-2 and TRBJ2-3; D gene ambiguous. Trimming left V 2 bases short and J 6 bases short, with 12 bases between. In germline, CDR1 is SGHAT, CDR2 FQNNGV. The CDR3 is 14 amino acids. The CDR3 loop is CASSLRSQIDTQYF. CDR3 bases: TGTGCCAGCAGCTTAAGGTCTCAGATTGATACGCAGTATTTT.

V usage is TRBV28 and J usage is TRBJ2-1; 7 bases match TRBD2. The J segment lost 13 bases and the V segment lost 2 bases, leaving 11 bases of the junction unmatched. Germline-derived CDR1 and CDR2 are MDHEN and SYDVKM. The CDR3 is 14 residues long. The CDR3 loop is CASSLGGSLQNQFF. CDR3 nucleotides: TGTGCCAGCAGTTTAGGCGGGAGCCTGCAGAACCAGTTCTTC.

This clonotype was observed at least ten times. The chain recombines TRBV20-1 with TRBJ2-1; 11 bases line up with TRBD2. Germline CDR1 and CDR2: DFQATT and SNEGSKA (reference sequence). V trimming: 4 bases; J trimming: 2 bases; junction bases outside the gene matches: 7. This CDR3 has 16 amino acids. The CDR3 loop reads CSATPGLAATYNEQFF. For the CDR3, the DNA is TGCAGTGCTACGCCGGGACTAGCGGCCACCTACAATGAGCAGTTCTTC.

This clonotype was seen many times. V and J are TRBV5-4 and TRBJ2-2; 15 nucleotides agree with TRBD2. V dropped 5 bases and J dropped 2; count of bases not matched to a gene: 4. The V gene's germline CDR1 is SGHNT and CDR2 YYREEE (reference sequence). The CDR3 consists of 17 residues. CDR3 in amino acids: CASREGLAGGNTGELFF. CDR3 nucleotides: TGTGCCAGCAGGGAGGGACTAGCGGGAGGCAACACCGGGGAGCTGTTTTTT.